This entry lists 27 T cell receptor beta chains sequenced from one sample in a study of blood T cell repertoires in COVID-19. Produced via immunoSEQ multiplex PCR; TCRdb's table is partial and in-frame only. Of 470,000 or so clones in the sample, approximately 90% are singletons; the top ten hold approximately 4.3%. The sequencing sample was made of peripheral blood. These receptors were collected from a woman in her twenties or thirties with acute or convalescent COVID-19.

The chain uses TRBV4-1 and TRBJ1-6; no reliable D call. The CDR3 spans 16 residues. With 2 bases removed from V and 7 bases from J, the gap between germline ends came to 15 bases. Germline CDR1 MGHRA, CDR2 YSYEKL. In DNA form, the CDR3 reads TGCGCCAGCAGCCAACCACAAAGGGAGAAAAATTCACCCCTCCACTTT. As protein: CASSQPQREKNSPLHF.

The chain uses TRBV3-1 (or the pseudogene TRBV3-2) and TRBJ1-1; TRBD1 aligns across 8 bases. The trim removed 1 base at V and 0 bases at J, leaving 4 bases unmatched. Germline V gene sequence: CDR1 LGHDT, CDR2 YNNKEL (reference sequence). CDR3 size: 16 residues. CDR3 loop: CASSQVRGRLNTEAFF. The CDR3 nucleotides read TGTGCCAGCAGCCAAGTCAGGGGGCGTCTGAACACTGAAGCTTTCTTT.

This chain links TRBV5-5 with TRBJ2-7; the match to TRBD1 covers 8 bases. Germline CDR1 reads SGHKS; CDR2 reads YYEKEE (reference sequence). This CDR3 contains 14 residues. V was clipped by 2 bases and J by 4 bases; unmatched bases: 5. The CDR3 loop reads CASSFGTGDYEQYF. CDR3 bases: TGTGCCAGCAGCTTCGGGACAGGAGATTACGAGCAGTACTTC.

The V call is TRBV19, the J call TRBJ2-5; D is undetermined. The CDR3 contains 13 residues. The germline gives CDR1 LNHDA, CDR2 SQIVND (reference sequence). V was cut by 4 bases and J by 4 bases, with 10 bases left in between. CDR3 in DNA: TGTGCCAGTAGTAAGAACGGTGTAGAGACCCAGTACTTC. Translating it yields CASSKNGVETQYF.

V usage is TRBV9 and J usage is TRBJ2-5; perhaps TRBD1 as D (5 bases). Between the trimmed V and J ends, which lost 0 bases and 4 bases, there was a span of 13 bases. In germline, CDR1 is SGDLS, CDR2 YYNGEE. The CDR3 has 15 amino acids. The CDR3 protein is CASSVAGRARETQYF. The CDR3 nucleotides are TGTGCCAGCAGCGTAGCGGGCAGGGCTAGAGAGACCCAGTACTTC.

This sequence joins TRBV5-1 and TRBJ1-1, with TRBD1 matching 7 bases. Germline trimming cut 1 base from V and 6 bases from J; bases unmatched to any gene: 6. The CDR3 spans 14 residues. Germline V gene sequence: CDR1 SGHRS, CDR2 YFSETQ. The CDR3 nucleotides read TGCGCCAGCAGCTTGACAGGGGCCGGGGCTGAAGCTTTCTTT. This sequence encodes CASSLTGAGAEAFF.

The chain uses TRBV27 and TRBJ2-7; D not certain. Trimming took 1 base from V and 2 from J, leaving 9 bases between them. Germline CDR1 is MNHEY and CDR2 is SMNVEV (reference sequence). The CDR3 runs 14 residues. DNA of the CDR3: TGTGCCAGCAGTTTATGGCCGGGTACCTACGAGCAGTACTTC. Translating it yields CASSLWPGTYEQYF.

V is TRBV19 and J is TRBJ2-2; a weak D match, TRBD2 (5 bases). This CDR3 contains 15 residues. The germline V gene has CDR1 LNHDA and CDR2 SQIVND (reference sequence). Trimming took off 5 bases at V and 8 bases at J, with 18 bases between the two ends. The CDR3 DNA reads as TGTGCCAGTAGTGTATTATCGTTCCCGGGGGGGGAGCTGTTTTTT. Translating gives CASSVLSFPGGELFF.

This chain connects TRBV7-2 to TRBJ2-7; 10 nucleotides line up with TRBD2. The junction had 5 bases not matched to a gene; V was cut back by 2 bases and J by 4 bases. Germline lookup yields CDR1 SGHTA and CDR2 FQGNSA. This CDR3 comprises 15 residues. The CDR3 protein is CASSLISSGGYEQYF. The CDR3 DNA reads as TGTGCCAGCAGCTTAATCTCTAGCGGGGGTTACGAGCAGTACTTC.

The chain links TRBV10-3 to TRBJ1-2; D not certain. V lost 4 bases to trimming and J lost 0 bases, with 12 bases between them. The germline gives CDR1 ENHRY, CDR2 SYGVKD. The CDR3 spans 15 residues. CDR3 amino acids: CAISGAPGANYGYTF. The CDR3 DNA follows: TGTGCCATCAGTGGGGCACCCGGGGCTAACTATGGCTACACCTTC.

The chain is built from TRBV5-1 and TRBJ2-6; 10 positions agree with TRBD1. Germline V gene data show CDR1 as SGHRS and CDR2 as YFSETQ. This CDR3 has 16 amino acids. Unmatched junction bases numbered 3, after V lost 5 bases and J lost 1 base. CDR3 protein: CASRGTGVSGANVLTF. In DNA, the CDR3 is TGCGCCAGCAGGGGGACAGGGGTTTCTGGGGCCAACGTCCTGACTTTC.

The rearrangement joins TRBV5-6 to TRBJ2-7; a weak D match, TRBD1 (6 bases). V dropped 6 bases and J dropped 4 bases, with 20 bases sitting between them. The CDR3 covers 15 residues. CDR1 SGHDT and CDR2 YYEEEE come from the germline V gene. This CDR3 is CASNQFGQRLYEQYF. The CDR3 nucleotides are TGTGCCAGCAACCAATTCGGACAGAGATTATACGAGCAGTACTTC.

The genes are TRBV20-1 and TRBJ1-6; D is ambiguous. The CDR3 consists of 15 residues. The V end lost 3 bases, the J end lost 0 bases, and 9 bases lay between the germline ends. Germline assignment: CDR1 DFQATT and CDR2 SNEGSKA (reference sequence). CDR3 DNA sequence: TGCAGTGCTAGTGGTCCGAGCTCCTATAATTCACCCCTCCACTTT. Amino acid sequence: CSASGPSSYNSPLHF.

This clone was picked up one time. The V call is TRBV6-6, the J call TRBJ1-3, with 7 bases that match TRBD1. J gave up 8 bases and V 5 bases, and 6 bases lay outside the gene matches. From germline, CDR1 is MNHNY and CDR2 SVGAGI (reference sequence). The CDR3 runs to 13 residues. The CDR3 spells CASSGNQGDTIYF. The CDR3 bases are TGTGCCAGCAGTGGAAATCAGGGGGACACCATATATTTT.

The rearrangement joins TRBV18 to TRBJ2-7; 9 nucleotides line up with TRBD2. Germline loops: CDR1 KGHSH, CDR2 LQKENI. CDR3 length equals 16 residues. V shed 1 base, J shed 0 bases, and the junction held 4 bases outside the gene matches. The CDR3 DNA is TGTGCCAGCTCACCACAAGCGGGGGGTAGCTCCTACGAGCAGTACTTC. Encoded protein: CASSPQAGGSSYEQYF.

The chain employs TRBV7-7 and TRBJ1-1, with D unresolved. The CDR3 is made up of 13 amino acids. Trimming cost V 2 bases and J 1 base, with 5 bases left between them. Per the germline V gene, CDR1 is SSHAT and CDR2 is FNYEAQ (reference sequence). The CDR3: CASSLNTNTEAFF. The CDR3 nucleotides are TGTGCCAGCAGCTTAAACACGAACACTGAAGCTTTCTTT.

V usage is TRBV5-6 and J usage is TRBJ1-1; D is ambiguous. V shed 2 bases and J shed 0 bases, with 5 bases lying between them. Germline values: CDR1 SGHDT, CDR2 YYEEEE. The CDR3 loop spans 13 amino acids. The CDR3: CASSFSMNTEAFF. DNA of the CDR3: TGTGCCAGCAGCTTTAGTATGAACACTGAAGCTTTCTTT.

The chain uses TRBV10-3 and TRBJ2-7, with 9 bases aligning to TRBD1. Germline V CDR1 and CDR2: ENHRY, SYGVKD. The V gene end was trimmed by 4 bases and the J gene end by 6 bases; junction bases not matched to a gene: 7. This CDR3 is built from 14 residues. The DNA of the CDR3 is TGTGCCATCAGTGGGGGGGACAGGGTCCTCGAGCAGTACTTC. Translation: CAISGGDRVLEQYF.

This sequence joins TRBV27 and TRBJ2-2, with TRBD1 matching over 9 bases. Trimming took 6 bases from V and 4 from J; bases not matched to a gene: 3. This CDR3 region has 14 residues. Germline V gives CDR1 MNHEY, CDR2 SMNVEV (reference sequence). The CDR3 reads CASRKQGATGELFF. The CDR3 DNA is TGTGCCAGCAGGAAACAGGGGGCCACCGGGGAGCTGTTTTTT.

This chain joins TRBV2 and TRBJ1-1; D unclear. Looked up from germline, CDR1 is SNHLY and CDR2 is FYNNEI. The CDR3 is made up of 12 amino acids. V was shortened by 7 bases and J by 1 base, with 7 bases between the two germline ends. CDR3 sequence (DNA): TGTGCCAGCACCGGGTCGAACACTGAAGCTTTCTTT. Translating gives CASTGSNTEAFF.

The chain uses TRBV5-6 and TRBJ2-7; TRBD2 is a possible D gene (5 bases). The CDR3 extends over 13 amino acids. Germline CDR1 and CDR2: SGHDT and YYEEEE. V shed 3 bases and J shed 2 bases, with 9 bases lying between them. The chain's CDR3 is CASSSGLPYEQYF. The DNA for the CDR3 is TGTGCCAGCAGCTCCGGACTCCCCTACGAGCAGTACTTC.

This chain links TRBV6-5 with TRBJ1-2; tentatively, D is TRBD1 (6 bases). This CDR3 has 15 amino acids. Germline V lookup: CDR1 MNHEY, CDR2 SVGAGI. With 3 bases removed from V and 4 bases from J, the gap between germline ends came to 15 bases. CDR3 sequence (DNA): TGTGCCAGCAGTTATAGTAGAGGGGGAAGCTATGGCTACACCTTC. Its protein product is CASSYSRGGSYGYTF.

The chain uses TRBV9 and TRBJ1-6; the D is unclear. The germline V gene has CDR1 SGDLS and CDR2 YYNGEE. Deletions cut 2 bases from V and 5 bases from J, with 8 bases between. There are 14 residues in the CDR3. CDR3 sequence: CASSVTQDNSPLHF. CDR3 DNA sequence: TGTGCCAGCAGCGTGACACAAGATAATTCACCCCTCCACTTT.

The chain carries TRBV3-1 (or the pseudogene TRBV3-2) and TRBJ2-1, with a possible D match to TRBD1 (5 bases). The V end was cut by 2 bases, the J end by 6 bases, with 11 bases between. CDR1 LGHDT and CDR2 YNNKEL come from the germline V gene (reference sequence). The CDR3 contains 14 residues. CDR3 region: CASSQRRQGNEQFF. The CDR3 DNA reads as TGTGCCAGCAGCCAACGTCGCCAGGGCAATGAGCAGTTCTTC.

This clone was recorded only once. The chain carries TRBV5-1 and TRBJ2-5; a weak D match, TRBD2 (7 bases). V lost 3 bases and J 5 bases, leaving 17 bases between the germline ends. The CDR3 loop spans 15 amino acids. Looked up from germline, CDR1 is SGHRS and CDR2 is YFSETQ. The CDR3 sequence is CASSSWGGLGETQYF. In nucleotides, the CDR3 is TGCGCCAGCAGCTCCTGGGGGGGCCTAGGCGAGACCCAGTACTTC.

The CDR3 sequence: CASSQMTVGAVGNTIYF. In nucleotides, the CDR3 is TGTGCCAGCAGCCAAATGACCGTGGGGGCGGTTGGAAACACCATATATTTT. The rearrangement links TRBV5-4 to TRBJ1-3, with a tentative D call TRBD1 (6 bases). Germline loops: CDR1 SGHNT, CDR2 YYREEE (reference sequence). This CDR3 has 17 residues. V lost 4 bases and J lost 3, with 20 bases in between.

The chain joins TRBV4-1 to TRBJ2-2; 7 positions agree with TRBD2. Germline CDR1 reads MGHRA; CDR2 reads YSYEKL. CDR3 length equals 14 residues. The V and J ends lost 7 bases and 1 base, in that order; junction bases with no gene match: 3. The CDR3 here is CASNPGGNTGELFF. CDR3 in DNA: TGCGCCAGCAACCCGGGGGGGAACACCGGGGAGCTGTTTTTT.